This TCR beta chain was observed in a study of graft-versus-host responses after intestinal transplantation. Study overall: Transplants were multivisceral, liver-intestinal, or isolated intestinal. Every transplant recipient was induced with anti-thymocyte globulin, then maintained on tacrolimus and steroids for roughly 3 years.

Assay used: immunoSEQ multiplex PCR; TCRdb lists only in-frame clones, some missing. Seen here are some 100,000 clones, about nine tenths observed once, and the top ten hold about 0.072%. The study, taken as a whole, reports: Within allografts, high graft-versus-host to host-versus-graft clonal ratios were seen among patients with graft-donor T cell macrochimerism. Researchers found peak circulating GvH clone levels linked to early post-transplant HvG declines.

Worth noting for this clone: As yet, its antigen is unknown.

This CDR3 is 16 amino acids long. Germline V gene data show CDR1 as LNHNV and CDR2 as YYDKDF (reference sequence). J was trimmed by 7 bases and V by 0 bases; bases with no gene match: 5. Sequencing used unstimulated CD8+ T cells sorted from spleen or lymph node cells, obtained before transplant. This TCR derives from a human donor who was the organ donor for an intestinal transplant. This chain connects TRBV15 to TRBJ2-7; 14 positions agree with TRBD2. CDR3 sequence reads: CATSRETSGRAKEQYF. The CDR3 bases are TGTGCCACCAGCAGAGAGACTAGCGGGAGGGCAAAAGAGCAGTACTTC.